This T cell receptor (beta chain) originates from a study of liver allograft versus peripheral blood T cells. Study context: Repertoires of T cell receptors in transplanted livers were compared with recipients' peripheral blood repertoires.

Trimming stripped 1 base from V and 11 bases from J, with 12 bases between. This CDR3 region has 13 residues. Germline CDR1 and CDR2: KGHSH and LQKENI. This clonotype was seen ten or more times. Its antigen is currently unknown. MiXCR, run by TCRdb on the reads, gives a single entry per CDR3 protein. The sample shows 9,000 to 13,000 distinct CDR3 sequences, 23% of them seen only once. General study points: Liver allografts reportedly held T cell receptor repertoires unlike those in peripheral blood.

The chain recombines TRBV18 with TRBJ1-5; D possibly corresponds to TRBD1 (5 bases). This receptor was taken from a human patient who had a liver transplant. The graft donor may have contributed some T cells. CDR3 loop: CASSPRGFGTQHF. CDR3 DNA sequence: TGTGCCAGCTCACCACGGGGGTTCGGGACCCAGCATTTT.